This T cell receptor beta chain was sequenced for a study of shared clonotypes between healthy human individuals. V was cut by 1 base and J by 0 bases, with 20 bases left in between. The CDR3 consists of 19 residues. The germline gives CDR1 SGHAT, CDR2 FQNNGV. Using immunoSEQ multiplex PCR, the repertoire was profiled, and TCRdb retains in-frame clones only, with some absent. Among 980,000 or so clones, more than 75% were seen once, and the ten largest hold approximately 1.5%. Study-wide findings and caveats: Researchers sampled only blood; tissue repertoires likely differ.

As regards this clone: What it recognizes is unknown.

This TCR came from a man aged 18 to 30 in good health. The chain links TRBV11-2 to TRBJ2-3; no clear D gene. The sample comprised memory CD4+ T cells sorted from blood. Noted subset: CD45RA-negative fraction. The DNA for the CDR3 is TGTGCCAGCAGCTTAGTGTCTTTGCGGTCACAGACGAGCACAGATACGCAGTATTTT. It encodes CASSLVSLRSQTSTDTQYF.